This T cell receptor (beta chain) was observed in a study of cytomegalovirus exposure and HLA in healthy donors. PCR used 60 Vbeta primers and 13 Jbeta primers. Assay used: immunoSEQ multiplex PCR; TCRdb lists only in-frame clones, some missing. Of more than 95,000 clones listed, roughly 80% are singletons. Worth noting for this clone: Its antigen is unknown.

The V segment lost 4 bases and the J segment 2 bases; nucleotides outside the gene matches: 3. Germline values: CDR1 SGHKS, CDR2 YYEKEE (reference sequence). The CDR3 contains 15 residues. Whole-study findings and limits: By HLA locus, TCR association rates varied in a later analysis, with DRB1 showing the most and HLA-C the fewest. Apart from CMV serostatus, no immune exposure information was available. Per a prior analysis, the majority of TCR beta V segments were productive roughly 87% or roughly 30% of the time. In a later analysis, a missense DCLRE1C variant was linked to TCR beta V- and J-gene trimming.

The chain couples TRBV5-5 to TRBJ1-5; 10 bases are a match to TRBD1. This receptor was taken from a woman between 35 and 50 years old in good health and CMV-seropositive. The sample consisted of PBMCs. The CDR3, as DNA: TGTGCCAGCAGCGGGGGGACAGGGGGCAATCAGCCCCAGCATTTT. Its translation is CASSGGTGGNQPQHF. Full variable domain (rest looked up from reference TRBV5-5 and TRBJ1-5): DAGVTQSPTHLIKTRGQQVTLRCSPISGHKSVSWYQQVLGQGPQFIFQYYEKEERGRGNFPDRFSARQFPNYSSELNVNALLLGDSALYLCASSGGTGGNQPQHFGDGTRLSIL.